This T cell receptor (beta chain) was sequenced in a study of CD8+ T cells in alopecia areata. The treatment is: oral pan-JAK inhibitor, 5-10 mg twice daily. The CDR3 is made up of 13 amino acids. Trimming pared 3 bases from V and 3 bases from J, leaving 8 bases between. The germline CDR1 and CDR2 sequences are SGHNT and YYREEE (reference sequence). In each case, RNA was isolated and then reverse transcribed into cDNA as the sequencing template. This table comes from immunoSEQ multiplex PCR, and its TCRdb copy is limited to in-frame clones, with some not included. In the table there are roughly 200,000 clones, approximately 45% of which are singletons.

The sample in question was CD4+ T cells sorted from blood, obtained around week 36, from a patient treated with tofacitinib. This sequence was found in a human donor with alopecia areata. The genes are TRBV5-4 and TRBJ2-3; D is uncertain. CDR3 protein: CASSSGPTDTQYF. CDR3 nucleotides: TGTGCCAGCAGCTCCGGACCAACAGATACGCAGTATTTT. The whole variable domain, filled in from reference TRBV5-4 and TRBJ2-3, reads ETGVTQSPTHLIKTRGQQVTLRCSSQSGHNTVSWYQQALGQGPQFIFQYYREEENGRGNFPPRFSGLQFPNYSSELNVNALELDDSALYLCASSSGPTDTQYFGPGTRLTVL.